This is a list of T cell receptor beta chains from one sample in a study of shared clonotypes between healthy human individuals. Produced via immunoSEQ multiplex PCR; TCRdb's table is partial and in-frame only. The data contain roughly 320,000 clones, around 86% of them singletons. Source material: memory CD8+ T cells sorted from blood. Receptors were obtained from a man aged 18-30 years in good health. CDR3s include the opening cysteine and the closing phenylalanine or tryptophan. A D gene is named only where the DNA matches it firmly. Clone size is shown for a subset of rows, as once, few, many or a class of expanded clone.

D	V	size	J	DNA	CDR3
TRBD1	TRBV4-3	.	TRBJ1-1	TGCGCCAGCAGCCAAGGACAGGGGACCACTGAAGCTTTCTTT	CASSQGQGTTEAFF
.	TRBV7-6	.	TRBJ2-7	TGTGCCAGCAGCTTAGGGGCCAGCTACGAGCAGTACTTC	CASSLGASYEQYF
TRBD1	TRBV18	once	TRBJ2-1	TGTGCCACCACAGGGGGAGTAAAATATGAGCAGTTCTTC	CATTGGVKYEQFF
TRBD1	TRBV28	.	TRBJ2-5	TGTGCCAGCAGCCCCAGGGGGTACAGGGAAGGGGCACAAGAGACCCAGTACTTC	CASSPRGYREGAQETQYF
.	TRBV10-3	.	TRBJ1-2	TGTGCCATCAGTGAGGGTCGACGGGACTATGGCTACACCTTC	CAISEGRRDYGYTF
.	TRBV15	once	TRBJ1-2	TGTGCCACCAGCAGAGATAGCACACCCTCCTATGGCTACACCTTC	CATSRDSTPSYGYTF
TRBD2	TRBV7-9	.	TRBJ2-2	TGTGCCAGCAGCCGGACTAGCGGGAACACCGGGGAGCTGTTTTTT	CASSRTSGNTGELFF
.	TRBV7-9	.	TRBJ1-4	TGTGCCAGCAGCTCCGCGGGAACTAATGAAAAACTGTTTTTT	CASSSAGTNEKLFF
.	TRBV5-6	.	TRBJ1-1	TGTGCCAGCAGCTTTTCAGGGTCTGGGAACACTGAAGCTTTCTTT	CASSFSGSGNTEAFF
.	TRBV2	.	TRBJ2-7	TGTGCCAGCAGTGTTCCCCTCGCGGACGAGCAGTACTTC	CASSVPLADEQYF
.	TRBV7-2	.	TRBJ1-2	TGTGCCAGCAGCTTAGCGTCCCCCGGAGCGGATGGCTACACCTTC	CASSLASPGADGYTF
TRBD2	TRBV28	.	TRBJ2-1	TGTGCCAGCAGGCCCACTAGCGGCGACCCCTCCTACAATGAGCAGTTCTTC	CASRPTSGDPSYNEQFF
.	TRBV4-1	.	TRBJ1-1	TGCGCCAGCAGCCAAGGGTCCGTCACGAACACTGAAGCTTTCTTT	CASSQGSVTNTEAFF
TRBD1	TRBV7-9	.	TRBJ1-5	TGTGCCAGCAGCCGGGACAGGGGGCATAATCAGCCCCAGCATTTT	CASSRDRGHNQPQHF
TRBD1	TRBV5-4	.	TRBJ2-1	TGTGCCAGCAGCGGTCCGGGACAGGGGGCCGATGAGCAGTTCTTC	CASSGPGQGADEQFF
TRBD1	TRBV28	.	TRBJ1-2	TGTGCCAGCAGTTTACCGGGACAGGGGGCCTCTGGCTACACCTTC	CASSLPGQGASGYTF
.	TRBV29-1	.	TRBJ2-5	TGCAGCGCTCGGAGGGGGGGAGAGACCCAGTACTTC	CSARRGGETQYF
.	TRBV6-5	few	TRBJ1-3	TGTGCCAGCAGAGGCATCGGCAGCTCTGGAAACACCATATATTTT	CASRGIGSSGNTIYF
.	TRBV4-1	.	TRBJ2-1	TGCGCCAGCAGCCAACTAAGCGGAAGCTCCTACAATGAGCAGTTCTTC	CASSQLSGSSYNEQFF
TRBD2	TRBV10-2	.	TRBJ2-1	TGCGCCAGCAGTCAGAAGCGGGAGCACAATGAGCAGTTCTTC	CASSQKREHNEQFF
.	TRBV7-9	.	TRBJ2-7	TGTGCCAGCAGATCCAGCCTATCCTACGAGCAGTACTTC	CASRSSLSYEQYF
.	TRBV5-4	.	TRBJ1-1	TGTGCCAGCAGCTCAACACCGCCCATCAACACTGAAGCTTTCTTT	CASSSTPPINTEAFF
.	TRBV28	.	TRBJ2-3	TGTGCCAGCAGTTGGACAGAGAGCACAGATACGCAGTATTTT	CASSWTESTDTQYF
.	TRBV19	.	TRBJ1-4	TGTGCCAGTAGTATTGAGAACCGCGCGCTCTGGGAGGGTGAAAAACTGTTTTTT	CASSIENRALWEGEKLFF
.	TRBV28	.	TRBJ2-6	TGTGCCAGCGTGGCAGGGTTTTCCTCTGGGGCCAACGTCCTGACTTTC	CASVAGFSSGANVLTF
.	TRBV7-9	.	TRBJ2-4	TGTGCCAGCAGCTCCTACGGGAGTAACATTCAGTACTTC	CASSSYGSNIQYF
TRBD1	TRBV5-1	.	TRBJ2-1	TGCGCCAGCAGCAGACAGGGTAATGAGCAGTTCTTC	CASSRQGNEQFF
TRBD1	TRBV4-2	once	TRBJ1-4	TGTGCCAGCACCTGGACAGGGAAAGAACTGTTTTTT	CASTWTGKELFF
.	TRBV5-6	.	TRBJ2-7	TGTGCCAGCAGCTTGGGGGGACCTTCCTACGAGCAGTACTTC	CASSLGGPSYEQYF
.	TRBV5-1	.	TRBJ2-3	TGCGCCAGCAGCTTGGAATCCGCAGATACGCAGTATTTT	CASSLESADTQYF
.	TRBV6-5	.	TRBJ2-7	TGTGCCAGCAGTTACCTCCAGACGGGGGAAGGCTACGAGCAGTACTTC	CASSYLQTGEGYEQYF
TRBD2	TRBV7-2	.	TRBJ2-2	TGTGCCAGCAGCTTATGGGCGGGAGATGGAACCGGGGAGCTGTTTTTT	CASSLWAGDGTGELFF
.	TRBV5-1	.	TRBJ2-7	TGCGCCAGCAGCTTGGCAGGGAGCTACGAGCAGTACTTC	CASSLAGSYEQYF
TRBD1	TRBV4-1	.	TRBJ2-3	TGCGCCAGCAGCCAAGATCGGGGGACAGGGGACACAGATACGCAGTATTTT	CASSQDRGTGDTDTQYF
.	TRBV4-3	.	TRBJ2-7	TGCGCCAGCAGCCCCGTTAGGGGCTACGAGCAGTACTTC	CASSPVRGYEQYF
.	TRBV6-5	.	TRBJ2-7	TGTGCCAGCAGTTACTCGTCAGCCTCAATTTGGAATGCGCAGTACTTC	CASSYSSASIWNAQYF
TRBD1	TRBV27	.	TRBJ1-2	TGTGCCAGCAGTTCTCTCAGCGGACAGGTCAACTATGGCTACACCTTC	CASSSLSGQVNYGYTF
.	TRBV14	.	TRBJ2-2	TGTGCCAGCAGCCAAGGAGGGTATAGGGAGCTGTTTTTT	CASSQGGYRELFF
.	TRBV27	few	TRBJ2-1	TGTGCCAGCAGTTTATTACTAGGCTCGCCCTACAATGAGCAGTTCTTC	CASSLLLGSPYNEQFF
.	TRBV6-6	.	TRBJ1-6	TGTGCCAGCAGTCTATCCTATAATTCACCCCTCCACTTT	CASSLSYNSPLHF
.	TRBV7-9	.	TRBJ1-4	TGTGCCAGCTCGAATGAAAAACTGTTTTTT	CASSNEKLFF
.	TRBV7-7	.	TRBJ2-7	TGTGCTAGCAGCTTAGGAGACGCGGGACATCGCTACGAGCAGTACTTC	CASSLGDAGHRYEQYF
TRBD2	TRBV7-9	.	TRBJ2-7	TGTGCCAGCAGCCCCCCTACTAGCGGGACCTACGAGCAGTACTTC	CASSPPTSGTYEQYF
TRBD2	TRBV7-7	.	TRBJ2-2	TGTGCTAGCAGCTTAGGCGGGAGAGCATACACCGGGGAGCTGTTTTTT	CASSLGGRAYTGELFF
.	TRBV7-9	few	TRBJ2-7	TGTGCCAGCAGCTTAGTCGGGGAAGCCTACGAGCAGTACTTC	CASSLVGEAYEQYF
TRBD2	TRBV4-3	.	TRBJ2-1	TGCGCCAGCAGCCATGGACTAGCGGGGGGCAATGAGCAGTTCTTC	CASSHGLAGGNEQFF
TRBD1	TRBV6-6	.	TRBJ2-7	TGTGCCAGCCGTGACAGGGTAGAGTACGAGCAGTACTTC	CASRDRVEYEQYF
.	TRBV11-2	.	TRBJ2-2	TGTGCCAGCAGTTCCCCGGGACCCCCCCCCGGGGAGCTGTTTTTT	CASSSPGPPPGELFF
TRBD2	TRBV11-2	.	TRBJ2-7	TGTGCCAGCACGGGACTAGAAGGCTACGAGCAGTACTTC	CASTGLEGYEQYF
.	TRBV6-5	.	TRBJ2-7	TGTGCCAGCAGTTACTCCACAGGGGAGGTGTCCTACGAGCAGTACTTC	CASSYSTGEVSYEQYF
.	TRBV9	many	TRBJ2-2	TGTGCCAGCAGCGCCGCCGGGGAGCTGTTTTTT	CASSAAGELFF
.	TRBV30	.	TRBJ2-3	TGTGCCTGGGACTCGTACGGCACAGATACGCAGTATTTT	CAWDSYGTDTQYF
.	TRBV11-2	.	TRBJ2-7	TGTGCCAGCAGCTTAGGTGCAGGAGAAATCTACGAGCAGTACTTC	CASSLGAGEIYEQYF
TRBD2	TRBV5-6	few	TRBJ2-3	TGTGCCAGCAGTATCGGGAGCGGGAGGGCCGGAGATACGCAGTATTTT	CASSIGSGRAGDTQYF
.	TRBV5-1	.	TRBJ2-1	TGCGCCAGCCGACCAGGAAACAATGAGCAGTTCTTC	CASRPGNNEQFF
.	TRBV4-1	.	TRBJ2-3	TGCGCCAGCAGCCAAGATGAGGCGGAAGATACGCAGTATTTT	CASSQDEAEDTQYF
.	TRBV6-5	.	TRBJ2-1	TGTGCCAGCAGTCCCGGGGCAGGACCCTACAATGAGCAGTTCTTC	CASSPGAGPYNEQFF
.	TRBV13	.	TRBJ1-2	TGTGCCAGCAGCTCAGACGACGGACAGTCCTATGGCTACACCTTC	CASSSDDGQSYGYTF
.	TRBV5-1	.	TRBJ2-7	TGCGCCAGCAGCTCGGAGGCGGCCTACGAGCAGTACTTC	CASSSEAAYEQYF